These 25 T cell receptor beta chains were sequenced from one sample in a study of T cell repertoires in aging, cancer and after chemotherapy. Peripheral blood genomic DNA, not sorted cells or RNA, was the template. Multiplex touch-down PCR with TRB-A/B primers amplified rearranged V-D-J TRB sequences. TCRdb redid the calling of the multiplex PCR reads with MiXCR, one entry per CDR3 protein. The sample holds fewer than 9,500 distinct CDR3 sequences; about 35% are singletons and the top ten take approximately 3.5%. The material sequenced was blood. These receptors were taken from a human donor in good health.

The V gene is TRBV7-2, the J gene TRBJ2-7; TRBD2 aligns across 7 bases. In germline, CDR1 is SGHTA, CDR2 FQGNSA. Unmatched junction bases numbered 5, after V lost 3 bases and J lost 0 bases. There are 15 residues in the CDR3. The CDR3 bases are TGTGCCAGCAGCTTCGGGAGGCTGAGCTCCTACGAGCAGTACTTC. It yields the protein CASSFGRLSSYEQYF.

This clonotype appeared a few times. V and J are TRBV20-1 and TRBJ2-7; a possible D gene is TRBD1 (5 bases). Trimming removed 0 bases at V and 4 bases at J, with 10 bases between. The germline V gene has CDR1 DFQATT and CDR2 SNEGSKA (reference sequence). The CDR3 spans 13 residues. This CDR3 is CSAREGPGYEQYF. CDR3 DNA sequence: TGCAGTGCTAGAGAGGGCCCAGGGTACGAGCAGTACTTC.

The chain has TRBV28 and TRBJ1-6; D ambiguous. Germline V gene data show CDR1 as MDHEN and CDR2 as SYDVKM. The CDR3 sequence is 15 residues long. V was pared by 7 bases and J by 0 bases, with 10 bases between. CDR3 bases: TGTGCCAGCATGCCGGTCAGCTCCTATAATTCACCCCTCCACTTT. It yields the protein CASMPVSSYNSPLHF.

This clonotype has only a few counts. The gene calls are TRBV20-1 and TRBJ1-2, with D unclear. Trimming shortened V by 3 bases and J by 1 base, and 6 bases separated the two germline ends. The CDR3 spans 12 residues. Germline V CDR1 and CDR2: DFQATT, SNEGSKA (reference sequence). The CDR3 region has the DNA TGCAGTGCTAGTTTAGTTAACTATGGCTACACCTTC. The encoded protein is CSASLVNYGYTF.

The chain joins TRBV4-3 to TRBJ1-2; possible D gene TRBD1, 5 bases. The ends were cut back, 5 bases at V and 4 bases at J, with 20 bases in the middle. Germline V CDR1 and CDR2: LGHNA, YSLEER. This CDR3 is built from 16 residues. The CDR3 loop reads CASSEGVSQGPYGYTF. CDR3 in DNA: TGCGCCAGCAGCGAAGGGGTCTCGCAGGGACCCTATGGCTACACCTTC.

This clonotype was picked up a small number of times. The V call is TRBV15, the J call TRBJ2-3, with D unclear. The CDR3 loop spans 12 amino acids. In germline, CDR1 is LNHNV, CDR2 YYDKDF (reference sequence). The V gene lost 5 bases and the J gene lost 6 bases, with 9 bases spanning the gap. CDR3 sequence (DNA): TGTGCCACCAGCCGTATTGAGGATACGCAGTATTTT. Its translation: CATSRIEDTQYF.

This clonotype was observed a handful of times. The V call is TRBV7-3, the J call TRBJ2-1, with 7 positions matching TRBD1. CDR1 is SGHTA and CDR2 is FQGTGA in the germline V gene. CDR3 length: 14 residues. J lost 9 bases, V lost 1 base, and 6 bases had no gene match. The CDR3 protein is CASSLSQGVGEQFF. The DNA of the CDR3 is TGTGCCAGCAGCTTAAGCCAGGGGGTTGGTGAGCAGTTCTTC.

This clonotype has only a few counts. The chain has TRBV4-3 and TRBJ1-5; D possibly corresponds to TRBD1 (5 bases). This CDR3 spans 15 amino acids. Germline values: CDR1 LGHNA, CDR2 YSLEER. V lost 4 bases and J lost 3, with 13 bases in between. The CDR3 here is CASSPWGGANQPQHF. As DNA, the CDR3 is TGCGCCAGCAGCCCGTGGGGAGGGGCCAATCAGCCCCAGCATTTT.

The rearrangement uses TRBV15 and TRBJ2-3; D is perhaps TRBD1 (6 bases). The length of the CDR3 is 16 residues. Germline lookup yields CDR1 LNHNV and CDR2 YYDKDF (reference sequence). Trimming pared 0 bases from V and 2 bases from J, leaving 12 bases between. DNA for the CDR3: TGTGCCACCAGCAGAGATCGGCAGGGGTACACAGATACGCAGTATTTT. It yields the protein CATSRDRQGYTDTQYF.

V gene TRBV28 combines with J gene TRBJ1-5, with D hard to call. Trimming took off 5 bases at V and 7 bases at J, with 9 bases between the two ends. This CDR3 is 12 amino acids long. Germline CDR1 MDHEN, CDR2 SYDVKM. The DNA for the CDR3 is TGTGCCAGCAGTCCCGGTCGGCAGCCCCAGCATTTT. Its protein is CASSPGRQPQHF.

The V and J genes are TRBV7-2 and TRBJ2-5; D tentatively reads TRBD1 or TRBD2 (5 bases each). This CDR3 is 17 amino acids long. Germline V lookup: CDR1 SGHTA, CDR2 FQGNSA. Deletions cut 5 bases from V and 1 base from J, with 20 bases between. This chain's CDR3 is CASSTFPRGRTQETQYF. The CDR3 DNA reads as TGTGCCAGCAGCACGTTTCCTCGGGGACGGACCCAAGAGACCCAGTACTTC.

In this sample, this clonotype turned up a few times. The V gene is TRBV5-6, the J gene TRBJ1-2, with D possibly being TRBD1 (5 bases). The CDR3 has 13 amino acids. The V gene's germline CDR1 is SGHDT and CDR2 YYEEEE. Trimming took 2 bases from V and 4 from J, leaving 9 bases between them. In nucleotides, the CDR3 is TGTGCCAGCAGCTTCTGGGACGCCTATGGCTACACCTTC. It is translated as CASSFWDAYGYTF.

CDR3: CSARGQVNTPLHF. CDR3 nucleotides: TGCAGTGCTAGGGGACAGGTGAATACACCCCTCCACTTT. The rearrangement uses TRBV20-1 and TRBJ1-6; 8 nucleotides align to TRBD1. Trimming at V came to 3 bases and at J to 11 bases, leaving 6 bases not matched to a gene. Per germline, CDR1 DFQATT and CDR2 SNEGSKA (reference sequence). There are 13 residues in the CDR3.

The chain has TRBV5-1 and TRBJ2-1, with D unclear. The germline CDR1 and CDR2 sequences are SGHRS and YFSETQ. There are 14 residues in the CDR3. V shed 0 bases and J shed 3 bases, with 7 bases lying between them. The CDR3 reads CASSLGRSYNEQFF. The DNA of the CDR3 is TGCGCCAGCAGCTTGGGACGGAGCTACAATGAGCAGTTCTTC.

This clonotype has a handful of counts. This chain connects TRBV6-2 or TRBV6-3 to TRBJ1-2, with 7 bases aligning to TRBD1. Germline CDR1 and CDR2: MNHEY and SVGEGT. The trim removed 10 bases at V and 3 bases at J, leaving 5 bases unmatched. The CDR3 covers 12 residues. CDR3 bases: TGTGCCACCGAGCAGGGGGACTATGGCTACACCTTC. The encoded protein is CATEQGDYGYTF.

Points on this clonotype: The junction differs from germline at one of its ends, possibly a read error. This CDR3 reads CASSFSSGGSVTYGYTF. The CDR3 DNA reads TGTGCGAGCAGCTTCTCCTCAGGGGGATCCGTTACCTATGGCTACACCTTC. The chain uses TRBV7-3 and TRBJ1-2; 7 nucleotides align to TRBD1. The germline V gene has CDR1 SGHTA and CDR2 FQGTGA. The CDR3 extends over 17 amino acids.

This chain connects TRBV5-6 to TRBJ1-5, with D unresolved. Trimming removed 0 bases at V and 2 bases at J, with 9 bases between. Per germline, CDR1 SGHDT and CDR2 YYEEEE. This CDR3 spans 15 amino acids. In nucleotides, the CDR3 is TGTGCCAGCAGCTTGGGTATGGATGGCAATCAGCCCCAGCATTTT. Amino acids: CASSLGMDGNQPQHF.

The chain couples TRBV4-3 to TRBJ1-1, with TRBD1 as a possible D gene (5 bases). This CDR3 has 15 amino acids. Germline V gives CDR1 LGHNA, CDR2 YSLEER. V was cut by 0 bases and J by 1 base, with 9 bases left in between. This CDR3 is CASSQDGGTNTEAFF. The CDR3 nucleotides are TGCGCCAGCAGCCAAGACGGGGGAACGAACACTGAAGCTTTCTTT.

On this clonotype itself: Mismatch with germline at one junction end may stem from a read error. The rearrangement joins TRBV4-2 to TRBJ1-6; no definite D call. The CDR3 is made up of 21 amino acids. From germline, CDR1 is LGHNA and CDR2 YNFKEQ. The CDR3 coding sequence is TGCGCCAGCAGTGAATCCCAGCCTTTCTCGGGATATAGCTCCTATAATTCACCCCTCCACTTT. As protein: CASSESQPFSGYSSYNSPLHF.

The V gene is TRBV5-6, the J gene TRBJ1-5, with D uncertain. The CDR3 is made up of 14 amino acids. V was cut by 1 base and J by 7 bases, with 12 bases left in between. CDR1 and CDR2 from the germline V gene are SGHDT and YYEEEE. The CDR3 spells CASSLTGNWQPQHF. The CDR3 DNA reads TGTGCCAGCAGCTTGACGGGGAATTGGCAGCCCCAGCATTTT.

This clonotype came up a few times. V usage is TRBV5-6 and J usage is TRBJ2-1; no clear D. Germline CDR1 SGHDT, CDR2 YYEEEE. Trimming took off 1 base at V and 3 bases at J, with 11 bases between the two ends. The CDR3 covers 15 residues. For the CDR3, the DNA is TGTGCCAGCAGCTTGTTTCGGGTTGGCTACAATGAGCAGTTCTTC. Its protein is CASSLFRVGYNEQFF.

This clonotype was detected only once. The chain couples TRBV5-4 to TRBJ2-1; possible D gene TRBD1, 8 bases. This CDR3 region has 14 residues. Per germline, CDR1 SGHNT and CDR2 YYREEE (reference sequence). Trimming stripped 5 bases from V and 4 bases from J, with 13 bases between. CDR3 residues: CASRHRGGYNEQFF. CDR3 bases: TGTGCCAGCAGACACAGGGGGGGATACAATGAGCAGTTCTTC.

This clonotype turned up a few times. Here the CDR3 reads CASSVREGSPLHF. CDR3 coding DNA: TGTGCCAGCAGCGTACGGGAGGGCTCACCCCTCCACTTT. The chain links TRBV7-2 to TRBJ1-6; D call uncertain. Germline CDR1 and CDR2: SGHTA and FQGNSA. The CDR3 contains 13 residues. The V end lost 5 bases, the J end lost 10 bases, and 12 bases lay between the germline ends. Full variable domain (rest looked up from reference TRBV7-2 and TRBJ1-6): GAGVSQSPSNKVTEKGKDVELRCDPISGHTALYWYRQSLGQGLEFLIYFQGNSAPDKSGLPSDRFSAERTGGSVSTLTIQRTQQEDSAVYLCASSVREGSPLHFGNGTRLTVT.

This rearrangement joins TRBV7-2 to TRBJ1-1; D unresolved. The CDR3 has 17 amino acids. Germline V gene lookup returns CDR1 SGHTA and CDR2 FQGNSA. With 5 bases removed from V and 0 bases from J, the gap between germline ends came to 19 bases. CDR3: CASSQARRNPMNTEAFF. CDR3 DNA: TGTGCCAGCAGCCAAGCTAGGAGGAATCCTATGAACACTGAAGCTTTCTTT.

In its sample, this clonotype is medium-sized. CDR3 residues: CAWRQAREDTF. The CDR3 bases are TGTGCCTGGAGGCAGGCTCGGGAGGACACCTTC. The chain is built from TRBV30 and TRBJ1-2; D is uncertain. This CDR3 comprises 11 residues. Germline-derived CDR1 and CDR2 are GTSNPN and SVGIG (reference sequence). V was shortened by 3 bases and J by 12 bases, with 14 bases between the two germline ends.